This T cell receptor beta chain was identified in a study of shared clonotypes between healthy human individuals. Study-level points and caveats: Although depth was large, rarefaction showed that sequencing of the sorted subsets was incomplete.

This CDR3 comprises 17 residues. Trimming shortened V by 5 bases and J by 6 bases, and 25 bases separated the two germline ends. The V gene's germline CDR1 is SGHTA and CDR2 FQGTGA. Methods used by the authors: Filtering of immunoSEQ junctional sequences could not match full-length read filtering. TCRdb's table, derived via immunoSEQ multiplex PCR, lists solely in-frame clones and lacks some. V and J calls and clone size come straight from that table; D and trimming were deduced from the DNA. The repertoire consists of around 700,000 clones, with 72% occurring once and the leading ten covering less than 2%. Researchers partitioned CD4+ cells into CD45RA+ naive and CD45RA-negative memory subsets. A single count supports this clone. What it recognizes is unknown.

The chain uses TRBV7-3 and TRBJ1-2, with D possibly being TRBD1 (5 bases). The sequence came from a woman aged 25 to 39 in good health. Material: memory CD4+ T cells sorted from blood. The subset here: CD45RA-negative fraction. The CDR3 sequence is CASSPQPGGWDWDGYTF. CDR3 nucleotide sequence: TGTGCCAGCAGCCCGCAACCGGGGGGTTGGGACTGGGATGGCTACACCTTC.